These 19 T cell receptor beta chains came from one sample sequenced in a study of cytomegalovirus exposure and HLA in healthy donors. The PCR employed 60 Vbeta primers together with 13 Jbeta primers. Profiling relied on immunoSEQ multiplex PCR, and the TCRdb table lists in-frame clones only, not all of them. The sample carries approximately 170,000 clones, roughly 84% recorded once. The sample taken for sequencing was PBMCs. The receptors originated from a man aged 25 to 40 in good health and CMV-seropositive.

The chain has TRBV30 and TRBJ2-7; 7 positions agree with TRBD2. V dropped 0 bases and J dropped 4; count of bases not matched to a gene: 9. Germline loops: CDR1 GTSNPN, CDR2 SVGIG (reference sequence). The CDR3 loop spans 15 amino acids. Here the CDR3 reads CAWSVLGREVYEQYF. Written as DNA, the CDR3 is TGTGCCTGGAGTGTACTGGGCCGGGAGGTTTACGAGCAGTACTTC.

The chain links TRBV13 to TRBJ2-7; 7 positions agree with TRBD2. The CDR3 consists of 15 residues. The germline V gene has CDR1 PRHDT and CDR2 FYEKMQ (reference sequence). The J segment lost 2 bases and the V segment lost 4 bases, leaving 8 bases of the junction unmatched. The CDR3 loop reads CASSSQRDQAYEQYF. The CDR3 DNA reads TGTGCCAGCAGCTCCCAGCGGGATCAAGCCTACGAGCAGTACTTC. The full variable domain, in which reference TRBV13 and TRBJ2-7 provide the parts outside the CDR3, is AAGVIQSPRHLIKEKRETATLKCYPIPRHDTVYWYQQGPGQDPQFLISFYEKMQSDKGSIPDRFSAQQFSDYHSELNMSSLELGDSALYFCASSSQRDQAYEQYFGPGTRLTVT.

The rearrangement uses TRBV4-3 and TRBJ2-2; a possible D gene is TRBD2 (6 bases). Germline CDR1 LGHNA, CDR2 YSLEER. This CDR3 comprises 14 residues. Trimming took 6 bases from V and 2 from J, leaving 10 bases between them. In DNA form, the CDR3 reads TGCGCCAGCAGTTACGGGAGCAACACCGGGGAGCTGTTTTTT. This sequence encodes CASSYGSNTGELFF.

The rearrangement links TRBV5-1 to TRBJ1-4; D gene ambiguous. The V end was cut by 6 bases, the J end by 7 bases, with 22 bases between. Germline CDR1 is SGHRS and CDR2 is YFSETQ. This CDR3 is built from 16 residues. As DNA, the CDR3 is TGCGCCAGCACCACCCAAGCGGGGTGGCGCGGTGAAAAACTGTTTTTT. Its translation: CASTTQAGWRGEKLFF.

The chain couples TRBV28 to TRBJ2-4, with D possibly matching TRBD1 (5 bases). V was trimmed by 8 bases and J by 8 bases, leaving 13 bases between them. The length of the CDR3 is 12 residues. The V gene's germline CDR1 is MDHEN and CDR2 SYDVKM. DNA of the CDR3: TGTGCCAGCTCTACACTGGGGCACATTCAGTACTTC. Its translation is CASSTLGHIQYF. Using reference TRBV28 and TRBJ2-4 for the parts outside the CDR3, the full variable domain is DVKVTQSSRYLVKRTGEKVFLECVQDMDHENMFWYRQDPGLGLRLIYFSYDVKMKEKGDIPEGYSVSREKKERFSLILESASTNQTSMYLCASSTLGHIQYFGAGTRLSVL.

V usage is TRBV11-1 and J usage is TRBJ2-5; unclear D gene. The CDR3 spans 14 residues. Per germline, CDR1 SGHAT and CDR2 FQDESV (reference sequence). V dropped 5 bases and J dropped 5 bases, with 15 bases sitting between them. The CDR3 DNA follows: TGTGCCAGCAGCAGCCGTCCTAGGCCGGAGACCCAGTACTTC. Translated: CASSSRPRPETQYF.

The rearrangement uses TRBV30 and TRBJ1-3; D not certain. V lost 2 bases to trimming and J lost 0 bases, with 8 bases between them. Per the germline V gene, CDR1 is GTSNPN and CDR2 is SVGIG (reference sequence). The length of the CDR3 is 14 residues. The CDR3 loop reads CAWSNGASGNTIYF. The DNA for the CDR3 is TGTGCCTGGAGTAACGGAGCCTCTGGAAACACCATATATTTT. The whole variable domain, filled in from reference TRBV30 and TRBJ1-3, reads SQTIHQWPATLVQPVGSPLSLECTVEGTSNPNLYWYRQAAGRGLQLLFYSVGIGQISSEVPQNLSASRPQDRQFILSSKKLLLSDSGFYLCAWSNGASGNTIYFGEGSWLTVV.

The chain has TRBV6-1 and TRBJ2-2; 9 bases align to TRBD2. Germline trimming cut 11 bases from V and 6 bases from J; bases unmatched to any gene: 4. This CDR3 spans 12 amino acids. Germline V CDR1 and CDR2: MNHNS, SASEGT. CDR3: CARKRGAGELFF. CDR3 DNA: TGTGCCCGCAAGCGGGGGGCCGGGGAGCTGTTTTTT.

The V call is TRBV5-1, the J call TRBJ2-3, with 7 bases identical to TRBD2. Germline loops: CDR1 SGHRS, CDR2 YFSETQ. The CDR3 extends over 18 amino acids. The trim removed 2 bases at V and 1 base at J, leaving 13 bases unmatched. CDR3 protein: CASSLRGGRASGTDTQYF. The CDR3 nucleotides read TGCGCCAGCAGCTTAAGGGGTGGGAGGGCCTCTGGCACAGATACGCAGTATTTT.

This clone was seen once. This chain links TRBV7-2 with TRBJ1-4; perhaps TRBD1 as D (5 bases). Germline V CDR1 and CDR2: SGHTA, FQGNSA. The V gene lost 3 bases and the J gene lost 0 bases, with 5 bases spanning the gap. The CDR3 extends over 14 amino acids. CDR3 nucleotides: TGTGCCAGCAGCTTGACAGCAACTAATGAAAAACTGTTTTTT. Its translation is CASSLTATNEKLFF.

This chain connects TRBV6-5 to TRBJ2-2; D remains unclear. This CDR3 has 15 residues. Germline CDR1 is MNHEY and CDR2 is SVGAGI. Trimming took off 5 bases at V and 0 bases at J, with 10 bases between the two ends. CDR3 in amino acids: CASSADWPNTGELFF. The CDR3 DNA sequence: TGTGCCAGCAGTGCCGACTGGCCGAACACCGGGGAGCTGTTTTTT.

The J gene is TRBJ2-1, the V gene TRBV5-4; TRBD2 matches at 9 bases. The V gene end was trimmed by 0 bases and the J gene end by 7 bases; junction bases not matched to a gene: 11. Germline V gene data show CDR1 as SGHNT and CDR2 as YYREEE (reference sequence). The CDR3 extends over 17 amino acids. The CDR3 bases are TGTGCCAGCAGCTTGGTGTTAGCGGGAGTCCTGGGTAATGAGCAGTTCTTC. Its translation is CASSLVLAGVLGNEQFF.

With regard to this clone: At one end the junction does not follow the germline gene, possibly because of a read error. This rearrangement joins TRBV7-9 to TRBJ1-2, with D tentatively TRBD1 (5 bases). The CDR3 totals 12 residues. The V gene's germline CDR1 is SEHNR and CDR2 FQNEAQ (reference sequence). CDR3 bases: TGTTCCAGCAGCTTACAGGACTATGGCTACACCTTC. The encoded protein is CSSSLQDYGYTF.

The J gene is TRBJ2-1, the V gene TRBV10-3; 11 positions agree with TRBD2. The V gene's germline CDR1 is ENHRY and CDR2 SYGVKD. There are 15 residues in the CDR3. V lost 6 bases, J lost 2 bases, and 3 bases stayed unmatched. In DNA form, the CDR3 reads TGTGCCATCAGCTCGACTAGCGGGACCTACAATGAGCAGTTCTTC. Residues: CAISSTSGTYNEQFF.

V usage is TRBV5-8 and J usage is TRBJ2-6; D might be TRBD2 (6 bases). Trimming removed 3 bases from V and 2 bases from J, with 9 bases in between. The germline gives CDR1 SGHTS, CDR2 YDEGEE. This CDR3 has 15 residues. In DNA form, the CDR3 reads TGTGCCAGCAGCTGGGGACTTGCTGGGGCCAACGTCCTGACTTTC. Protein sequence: CASSWGLAGANVLTF. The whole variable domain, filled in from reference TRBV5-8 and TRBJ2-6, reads EAGVTQSPTHLIKTRGQQATLRCSPISGHTSVYWYQQALGLGLQFLLWYDEGEERNRGNFPPRFSGRQFPNYSSELNVNALELEDSALYLCASSWGLAGANVLTFGAGSRLTVL.

This chain's CDR3 is CASSLPLTEITTDTQYF. The CDR3 coding sequence is TGCGCCAGCAGCCTACCGTTGACAGAAATAACCACAGATACGCAGTATTTT. The V gene is TRBV5-1, the J gene TRBJ2-3; a weak D match, TRBD1 (5 bases). The ends were cut back, 4 bases at V and 2 bases at J, with 20 bases in the middle. This CDR3 region has 17 residues. Germline V gene data show CDR1 as SGHRS and CDR2 as YFSETQ.

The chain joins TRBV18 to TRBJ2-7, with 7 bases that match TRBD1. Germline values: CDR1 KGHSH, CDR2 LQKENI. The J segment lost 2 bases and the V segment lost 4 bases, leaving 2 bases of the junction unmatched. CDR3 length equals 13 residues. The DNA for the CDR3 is TGTGCCAGCTCACAGGGACAGACCTACGAGCAGTACGTC. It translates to CASSQGQTYEQYV.

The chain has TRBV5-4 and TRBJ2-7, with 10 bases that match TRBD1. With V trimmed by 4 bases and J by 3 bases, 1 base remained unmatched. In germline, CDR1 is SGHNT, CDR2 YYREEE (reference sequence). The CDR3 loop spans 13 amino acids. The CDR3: CASSRDRGYEQYV. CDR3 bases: TGTGCCAGCAGCCGGGACAGGGGCTACGAGCAGTACGTC.

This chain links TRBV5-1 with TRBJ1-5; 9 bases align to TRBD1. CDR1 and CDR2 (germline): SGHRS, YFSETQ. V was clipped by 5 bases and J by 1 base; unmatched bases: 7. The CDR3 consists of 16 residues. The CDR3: CASRPGTGMSNQPQHF. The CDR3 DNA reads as TGCGCCAGCAGACCCGGGACAGGGATGAGCAATCAGCCCCAGCATTTT.